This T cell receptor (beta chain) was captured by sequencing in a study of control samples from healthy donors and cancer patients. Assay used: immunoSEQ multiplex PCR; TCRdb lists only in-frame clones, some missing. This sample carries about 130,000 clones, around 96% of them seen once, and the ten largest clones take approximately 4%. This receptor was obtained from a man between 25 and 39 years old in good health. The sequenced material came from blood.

The CDR3 here is CASSRTVYSNQPQHF. The CDR3 region has the DNA TGTGCCAGCAGTCGGACAGTTTATAGCAATCAGCCCCAGCATTTT. The chain carries TRBV6-2 or TRBV6-3 and TRBJ1-5, with a weak D call TRBD1 (6 bases). The CDR3 runs to 15 residues. With 5 bases removed from V and 0 bases from J, the gap between germline ends came to 11 bases. Germline assignment: CDR1 MNHEY and CDR2 SVGEGT.